This T cell receptor (beta chain) was recovered during a study of cytomegalovirus exposure and HLA in healthy donors (dated 2017 in TCRdb). For context, the study as a whole: In an earlier analysis of roughly 500 of the donors, less than 350 Gb of sequence data and approximately 120 million unique TCR beta sequences from 150 million to 200 million T cells were reported. Among roughly 400 genotyped donors of the cohort, an average of approximately 220,000 unique TCR beta nucleotide sequences was sequenced per donor, of which 15% to 20% were non-productive. Donor age, sex, ethnicity and CMV serostatus were collected together with the repertoire data. Typing coverage differed by locus: A, B, C, DRB1 and DQB1 were typed in about 620-640 donors, DQA1 in about 560, DPA1 in some 610, and DPB1 in about 450. The study aimed to test whether signatures of past pathogen exposure could be identified by cataloging public T cell receptors. An early release covering more than 500 HLA-typed donors comprised roughly 300 gigabases of sequencing data and around 80 million unique TCR sequences. HLA typing covered class I and class II loci at four-digit resolution. A later genetic analysis used genome-wide SNP genotypes for about 65% of the roughly 700 donors, treating that subset as a discovery cohort. A separate validation cohort of 90 to 150 different subjects was used in addition to the approximately 700-subject first cohort. To decide whether each TCR beta V gene segment behaved as functional or pseudogenic, an earlier analysis of some 600 of the donors relied on high-throughput TCR beta sequencing. Every discovery cohort repertoire had been produced on one sequencing platform. The study used immunosequencing to profile the T cell repertoires of 666 subjects and linked those repertoires to cytomegalovirus serostatus. Roughly 5 DR-DQ haplotypes were handled as single units for association and clustering, since linkage in the cohort was strong. High-throughput TCR immunosequencing, statistical association of individual TCRs with disease status, and machine learning were combined to predict cytomegalovirus infection status. A later analysis re-examined previously published TCR beta repertoires from more than 600 donors and added high-resolution HLA genotyping to investigate patterns of TCR occurrence. The later analysis used no new phenotypic data to find candidate immune exposures, relying instead on TCR beta sequences and their occurrence across donors. The genetic ancestry cluster associated with self-reported Caucasian donors included roughly four fifths of the roughly 410 genotyped donors.

As to this clone: Its specific antigen is unknown. Within one base of it there is no much larger clone, and no base qualities were kept.

Library generation was performed with the immunoSEQ multiplex PCR assay. For the multiplex PCR, a mixture combining 60 forward primers for TCR Vbeta segments and 13 reverse primers for TCR Jbeta segments was used. A multiplex PCR assay on genomic DNA amplified the CDR3 region of rearranged TCR beta genes. Amplified TCR beta libraries were sequenced as 87-base-pair reads on the Illumina HiSeq System. Per the original workflow: In a later analysis, tens of millions of unique TCR beta chains were counted across the approximately 640 repertoires, and roughly 11 million of these chains were shared by at least two donors. A nearest-neighbor algorithm error-corrected the raw reads and collapsed the reads into unique sequences, merging closely related sequences to remove PCR and sequencing errors. Alignment of CDR3 sequences to IMGT reference sequences was used to assign V, D and J gene segments. For a sequence to be retained, a match of at least six nucleotides was required to both a V gene segment and a J gene segment. Rearrangements were called productive when the CDR3 lacked stop codons and stayed in frame with V and J; all others were non-productive. CDR3 was defined according to IMGT convention as the region running from the second conserved V-encoded cysteine to the conserved J-encoded phenylalanine. In an earlier analysis of roughly 610 of the donors, sequences lacking an unambiguous match to a single V gene segment were excluded. In an earlier analysis of around 600 of the donors, V segments were called functional above 56.7% productive rearrangements and were called segregating when the between-donor standard deviation exceeded 5%. To diagnose cytomegalovirus status from the catalog of TCR beta chain sequences, a statistical classification framework was built. In a later analysis, TCR nucleotide sequences were compared against IMGT/GENE-DB human TR gene sequences so that V and J genes could be assigned. Using the TCRdist pipeline, a later analysis assigned CDR3 sequences along with most-parsimonious VDJ recombination scenarios. In a later analysis, every TCR beta chain was defined by the combination of its CDR3 amino acid sequence and its V-gene family, and reads without a unique V-gene family were dropped. In a later analysis, 500 to 700 highly shared, low-generation-probability nucleotide sequences were removed to address suspected cross-contamination and a sequencing artifact. In a later analysis, a clonal expansion index was calculated for each public chain from normalized within-repertoire ranks of inferred template counts. Generation probabilities in a later analysis came from a VDJ recombination model fitted to out-of-frame rearrangements, and those results were checked against IGoR. In a later analysis, hypergeometric tests were used to score TCR-TCR, TCR-HLA and TCR-CMV co-occurrence, with a repertoire-size bias correction applied to TCR pairs. To estimate false discovery rates, a later analysis permuted the HLA or CMV assignments 20 times. In a later analysis, co-occurring TCRs were grouped using DBSCAN, and TCRdist sequence similarity was added for clustering within HLA-allele-positive subsets. Repertoires with fewer than 30,000 or more than 120,000 public chains were left out of co-occurrence clustering, as were roughly five repertoires with anomalous nucleotide sharing. Here the immuneACCESS table is served through TCRdb, limited to in-frame sequences with V and J called. Missing clones are a known gap in these copies; in checked studies unresolved V genes cover under half, and the rest lacks a known reason. Clonal size and the V and J genes are those of that table, whereas D and trimming came from the DNA. The sample records fewer than 110,000 clones, 82% of which are singletons. Of the sample, 2.7% is held by the ten largest clones.

The CDR3 sequence holds 14 residues, the cysteine and phenylalanine included. Just the 42-base CDR3 DNA is kept, in frame starting at base 1. CDR1 LNHDA and CDR2 SQIVND were looked up in the germline V gene (reference sequence). V is cut by 3 bases and J by 4 bases, and the space between the germline ends is 12 bases. The cohort was made up of 666 healthy bone marrow donors. At the time of sampling, all cohort members were nominally healthy, though unrecorded immune exposures were likely present. The donor was CMV seropositive and belonged to the group of 250 to 300 seropositive cohort members. Each donor provided a peripheral blood sample, and peripheral blood mononuclear cells were used for TCR beta sequencing. The Qiagen DNeasy Blood Extraction Kit was used to extract genomic DNA from the blood cell samples. General conclusions and limits of the study: A further reported finding was that TCR beta sequences accurately predicted the HLA-A and HLA-B alleles for most subjects in the first cohort. Approximately 16 rarely observed V segments, including chromosome 9 orphons, were excluded from the earlier analysis of several hundred of the donors because counts were too low. According to a later analysis, most CMV-associated TCR beta chains appeared to be HLA-restricted, and the HLA associations seemed to be driven largely by CMV exposure. Assigning TCR associations to individual alleles was difficult when HLA alleles, especially DR and DQ, strongly co-occurred. Only TCR beta chains were sequenced in this cohort, and the absence of alpha or paired-chain data limited detectable features. Because HLA typing was missing for some donors at each locus, association tests included only the typed subset. In an earlier analysis of about 540 of the donors, most TCR beta V segments were observed in productive rearrangements about 87% or about 30% of the time, broadly matching IMGT annotations. In a later analysis, the rate of TCR association differed among HLA loci, with DRB1 alleles having the most associated TCRs and HLA-C alleles having the fewest. Most TCR sequences were seen in very few donors, while some public TCRs were found in many individuals. A cluster of highly shared sequence variants was judged likely to be a technical artifact of the sequencing pipeline. It was suggested by the authors that the approach could potentially be generalized to other disease states and immunological phenotypes. In a later analysis, some 18,000 TCR beta sequences were associated with specific HLA alleles at a false discovery rate of 0.05. A later analysis found that HLA-associated TCR beta chains were more clonally expanded and had lower generation probabilities than equally common non-associated chains. The presence/absence analyses assumed that sequencing depth was roughly uniform across donors, and that assumption may not be true. Compared with the roughly 670-donor mean, donors in an Asian-associated ancestry cluster had fewer N-insertions in productive TCRs, according to a later genetic analysis. A total of 150 or so TCR beta chains were listed by the study as associated with cytomegalovirus. Three of the identified cytomegalovirus-associated TCR beta chains were confirmed in vitro to be specific for cytomegalovirus antigens. In both the original and validation cohorts, the classifier was reported to diagnose cytomegalovirus status with high specificity and sensitivity. A later analysis reported that several top co-occurrence clusters appeared linked to parvovirus B19, influenza, CMV and Epstein-Barr virus. Linkage disequilibrium might explain the correlated functional status among segregating V segments, but an unknown experimental factor could not be ruled out. An association between a missense DCLRE1C variant and V-gene and J-gene trimming of TCR beta chains was found in a later genetic analysis and replicated in an independent cohort. The only immune exposure information available for the cohort was CMV serostatus. Some IMGT-functional V segments, including TRBV6-2 and TRBV6-3, could not be distinguished by the 87-base-pair reads and were therefore excluded.

Sample: PBMCs. The chain is encoded by TRBV19 joined to TRBJ1-1; the D gene cannot be named for sure. The TCR originated in a man between 25 and 39 years old in good health and CMV-seropositive. DNA sequence: TGTGCCAGTAGTATGACGGGAGGGAGCACTGAAGCTTTCTTT. Its product reads: CASSMTGGSTEAFF.